These 16 T cell receptor beta chains share one sample of origin, sequenced in a study of cytomegalovirus exposure and HLA in healthy donors. This PCR relied on a set of 60 Vbeta primers and 13 Jbeta primers. Produced via immunoSEQ multiplex PCR; TCRdb's table is partial and in-frame only. The sample records approximately 190,000 clones, roughly four fifths being singletons. Material for sequencing was PBMCs. The receptors stem from a man aged 35 to 55 in good health and CMV-seropositive.

The chain carries TRBV30 and TRBJ1-1; D might be TRBD1 (5 bases). CDR1 and CDR2 from the germline V gene are GTSNPN and SVGIG (reference sequence). V was clipped by 3 bases and J by 4 bases, with 12 bases between them. CDR3 length: 13 residues. The DNA for the CDR3 is TGTGCCTGGAGAAGGGCGGGGGGCACTGAAGCTTTCTTT. Translating it yields CAWRRAGGTEAFF.

In this sample, this clone turned up a few times. The J gene is TRBJ2-1, the V gene TRBV30; 7 positions match TRBD2. Looked up from germline, CDR1 is GTSNPN and CDR2 is SVGIG (reference sequence). This CDR3 spans 15 amino acids. J lost 0 bases, V lost 3 bases, and 5 bases had no gene match. CDR3 in amino acids: CAWSPLASSYNEQFF. As DNA, the CDR3 is TGTGCCTGGAGCCCACTAGCGAGCTCCTACAATGAGCAGTTCTTC.

The J gene is TRBJ2-1, the V gene TRBV29-1; 7 nucleotides match TRBD2. Looked up from germline, CDR1 is SQVTM and CDR2 is ANQGSEA. This CDR3 is built from 14 residues. V dropped 4 bases and J dropped 7; count of bases not matched to a gene: 10. The CDR3, as DNA: TGCAGCGTTGGGGCTAGCGGATCGAGGAATGAGCAGTTCTTC. Translating it yields CSVGASGSRNEQFF.

In nucleotides, the CDR3 is TGTGCCAGCAGTCCCGGGACTAGCGGAATATACAATGAGCAGTTCTTC. It is translated as CASSPGTSGIYNEQFF. The chain uses TRBV27 and TRBJ2-1, with 11 bases aligning to TRBD2. The J segment lost 4 bases and the V segment lost 5 bases, leaving 7 bases of the junction unmatched. The germline gives CDR1 MNHEY, CDR2 SMNVEV (reference sequence). The CDR3 consists of 16 residues.

The chain carries TRBV7-8 and TRBJ2-5; 10 bases are shared with TRBD2. Matching the DNA end better, TRBJ2-7 makes the J call doubtful. Germline V gene lookup returns CDR1 SGHVS and CDR2 FQNEAQ. This CDR3 is 17 amino acids long. CDR3 region: CASSLKTAGLAQYEQYF. Written as DNA, the CDR3 is TGTGCCAGCAGCTTAAAAACCGCGGGACTAGCGCAATACGAGCAGTACTTC.

The rearrangement joins TRBV6-6 to TRBJ1-5; D is ambiguous. The CDR3 loop spans 15 amino acids. Germline V CDR1 and CDR2: MNHNY, SVGAGI (reference sequence). V shed 2 bases and J shed 3 bases, with 11 bases lying between them. CDR3 in amino acids: CASSYGRPLNQPQHF. In DNA, the CDR3 is TGTGCCAGCAGTTACGGCAGGCCTCTCAATCAGCCCCAGCATTTT.

This CDR3 is CALTVQRNSNQPQHF. The CDR3 coding sequence is TGTGCCCTTACCGTACAGAGAAATAGCAATCAGCCCCAGCATTTT. J is TRBJ1-5 and V is TRBV21-1; TRBD1, the table's D call, was not compared with the DNA. TRBV21-1 is noted as a pseudogene. The length of the CDR3 is 15 residues.

The J gene is TRBJ2-7, the V gene TRBV5-6; D gene ambiguous. Trimming cost V 2 bases and J 2 bases, with 14 bases left between them. Germline V gene data show CDR1 as SGHDT and CDR2 as YYEEEE. The CDR3 runs to 15 residues. The CDR3 DNA reads TGTGCCAGCAGCTTTCCTGGTTTGAGTCCCTACGAGCAGTACTTC. It yields the protein CASSFPGLSPYEQYF. Based on the CDR3 plus reference TRBV5-6 and TRBJ2-7, the full variable domain is DAGVTQSPTHLIKTRGQQVTLRCSPKSGHDTVSWYQQALGQGPQFIFQYYEEEERQRGNFPDRFSGHQFPNYSSELNVNALLLGDSALYLCASSFPGLSPYEQYFGPGTRLTVT.

The V call is TRBV4-3, the J call TRBJ2-2; TRBD2 matches at 7 bases. Germline-derived CDR1 and CDR2 are LGHNA and YSLEER. V was clipped by 3 bases and J by 6 bases; unmatched bases: 10. This CDR3 spans 16 amino acids. The CDR3, as DNA: TGCGCCAGCAGCCAGGATCAGACTAGCATGGCCGGGGAGCTGTTTTTT. Encoded protein: CASSQDQTSMAGELFF.

The V gene is TRBV6-5, the J gene TRBJ1-1, with D uncertain. Germline-derived CDR1 and CDR2 are MNHEY and SVGAGI. Trimming took 4 bases from V and 4 from J, leaving 10 bases between them. There are 13 residues in the CDR3. The CDR3 bases are TGTGCCAGCAGTTCGAGGGTTAGCACTGAAGCTTTCTTT. Translated: CASSSRVSTEAFF.

The chain links TRBV10-2 to TRBJ1-1; D uncertain. CDR1 WSHSY and CDR2 SAAADI come from the germline V gene. Trimming pared 3 bases from V and 5 bases from J, leaving 22 bases between. This CDR3 has 17 amino acids. CDR3 loop: CASSEPGSPSGLTEAFF. The CDR3 region has the DNA TGCGCCAGCAGTGAACCGGGAAGCCCCTCCGGCTTAACTGAAGCTTTCTTT.

This chain joins TRBV4-1 and TRBJ2-7; TRBD1 might be the D (5 bases). The length of the CDR3 is 16 residues. The germline V gene has CDR1 MGHRA and CDR2 YSYEKL. V gave up 3 bases and J gave up 3 bases, with 18 bases separating them. This CDR3 is CASSHPFGADVYEQYF. The CDR3 nucleotides read TGCGCCAGCAGCCACCCCTTTGGGGCGGACGTCTACGAGCAGTACTTC.

The CDR3 DNA reads TGTGCCAGCAGCTTACCCGGGACTAGCGGTTACAATGAGCAGTTCTTC. This codes for CASSLPGTSGYNEQFF. This chain links TRBV11-2 with TRBJ2-1; 11 bases are a match to TRBD2. Germline loops: CDR1 SGHAT, CDR2 FQNNGV. The CDR3 length is 16 residues. With 2 bases clipped from V and 4 bases from J, the junction kept 4 bases outside the gene matches.

This clone has a handful of counts. The chain couples TRBV2 to TRBJ2-1; 15 nucleotides agree with TRBD2. In germline, CDR1 is SNHLY, CDR2 FYNNEI. CDR3 size: 15 residues. The J segment lost 10 bases and the V segment lost 4 bases, leaving 5 bases of the junction unmatched. In nucleotides, the CDR3 is TGTGCCAGCAGTGGGACTAGCGGGAGGGGAGGGGAGCAGTTCTTC. It codes for CASSGTSGRGGEQFF.

CDR3 nucleotides: TGTGCCAGTAGTATAGGATCCAGGGGAAGAAGGGGCGAGCAGTACTTC. Translation gives CASSIGSRGRRGEQYF. The V and J genes are TRBV19 and TRBJ2-7, with D possibly being TRBD1 (6 bases). Germline CDR1 and CDR2: LNHDA and SQIVND (reference sequence). This CDR3 region has 16 residues. V lost 1 base to trimming and J lost 6 bases, with 19 bases between them.

V is TRBV7-9 and J is TRBJ1-4; 7 bases match TRBD1. The CDR3 has 17 amino acids. Germline V gene data show CDR1 as SEHNR and CDR2 as FQNEAQ (reference sequence). V trimming: 0 bases; J trimming: 7 bases; junction bases outside the gene matches: 11. The CDR3: CASSLAQATGKGEKLFF. The CDR3 DNA reads TGTGCCAGCAGCTTAGCCCAAGCGACAGGGAAGGGTGAAAAACTGTTTTTT.